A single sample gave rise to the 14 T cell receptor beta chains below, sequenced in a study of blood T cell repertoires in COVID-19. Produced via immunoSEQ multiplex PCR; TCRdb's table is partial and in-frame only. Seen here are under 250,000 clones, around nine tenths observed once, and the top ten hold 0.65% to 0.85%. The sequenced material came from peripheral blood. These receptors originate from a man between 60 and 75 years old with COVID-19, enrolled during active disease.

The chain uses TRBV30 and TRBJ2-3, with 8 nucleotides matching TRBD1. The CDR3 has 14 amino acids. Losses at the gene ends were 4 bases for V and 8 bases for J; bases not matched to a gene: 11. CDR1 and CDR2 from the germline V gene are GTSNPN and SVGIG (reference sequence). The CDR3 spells CAWTDRGTSVTQYF. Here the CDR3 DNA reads TGTGCCTGGACAGACAGGGGTACTTCAGTTACGCAGTATTTT.

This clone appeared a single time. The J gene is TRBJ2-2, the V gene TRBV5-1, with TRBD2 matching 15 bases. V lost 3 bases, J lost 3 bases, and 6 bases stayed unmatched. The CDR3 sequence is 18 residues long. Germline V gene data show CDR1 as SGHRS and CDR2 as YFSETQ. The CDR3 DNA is TGCGCCAGCAGCTCCGGACTAGCGGGGGGGCCGGACACCGGGGAGCTGTTTTTT. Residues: CASSSGLAGGPDTGELFF.

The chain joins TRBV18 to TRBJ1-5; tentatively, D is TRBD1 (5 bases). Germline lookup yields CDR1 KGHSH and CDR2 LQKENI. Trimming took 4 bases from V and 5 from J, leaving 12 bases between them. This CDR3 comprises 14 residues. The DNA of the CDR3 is TGTGCCAGCTCACTCGACAGTCGAGATCAGCCCCAGCATTTT. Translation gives CASSLDSRDQPQHF.

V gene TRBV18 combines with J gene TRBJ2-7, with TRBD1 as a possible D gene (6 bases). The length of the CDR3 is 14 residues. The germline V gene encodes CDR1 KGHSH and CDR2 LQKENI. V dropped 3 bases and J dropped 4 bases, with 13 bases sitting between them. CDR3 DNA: TGTGCCAGCTCACCTTGGGACACCCAATACGAGCAGTACTTC. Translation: CASSPWDTQYEQYF.

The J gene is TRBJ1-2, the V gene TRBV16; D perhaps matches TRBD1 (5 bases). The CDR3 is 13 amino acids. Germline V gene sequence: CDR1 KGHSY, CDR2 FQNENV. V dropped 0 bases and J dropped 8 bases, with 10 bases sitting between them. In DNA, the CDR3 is TGTGCCAGCAGCCAATCGCAGGGCGGCGGCTACACCTTC. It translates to CASSQSQGGGYTF.

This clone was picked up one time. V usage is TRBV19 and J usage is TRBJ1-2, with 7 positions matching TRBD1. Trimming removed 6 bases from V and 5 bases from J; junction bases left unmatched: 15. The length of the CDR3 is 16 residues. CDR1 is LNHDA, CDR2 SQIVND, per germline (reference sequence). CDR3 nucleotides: TGTGCCAGTAGGGATACCACAGGGGCGGGAGGATATGGCTACACCTTC. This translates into CASRDTTGAGGYGYTF.

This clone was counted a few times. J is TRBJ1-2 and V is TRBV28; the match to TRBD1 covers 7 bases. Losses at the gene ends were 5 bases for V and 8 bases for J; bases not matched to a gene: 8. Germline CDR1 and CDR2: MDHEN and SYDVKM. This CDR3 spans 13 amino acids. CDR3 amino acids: CASSGTAVSGYTF. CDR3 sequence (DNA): TGTGCCAGCAGTGGGACAGCGGTTTCGGGCTACACCTTC.

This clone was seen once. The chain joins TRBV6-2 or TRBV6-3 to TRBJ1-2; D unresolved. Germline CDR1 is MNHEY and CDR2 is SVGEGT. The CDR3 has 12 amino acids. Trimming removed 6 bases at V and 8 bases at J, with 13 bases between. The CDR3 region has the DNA TGTGCCAGCAGCTTCGCTTCGGGGGGCTACACCTTC. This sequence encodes CASSFASGGYTF.

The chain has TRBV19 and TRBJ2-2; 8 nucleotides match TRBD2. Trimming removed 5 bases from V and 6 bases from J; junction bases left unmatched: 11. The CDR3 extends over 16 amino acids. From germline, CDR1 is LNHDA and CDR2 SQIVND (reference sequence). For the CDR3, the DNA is TGTGCCAGTAGTGCCCCTGGGGCGGGGGGTCCCGGGGAGCTGTTTTTT. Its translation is CASSAPGAGGPGELFF.

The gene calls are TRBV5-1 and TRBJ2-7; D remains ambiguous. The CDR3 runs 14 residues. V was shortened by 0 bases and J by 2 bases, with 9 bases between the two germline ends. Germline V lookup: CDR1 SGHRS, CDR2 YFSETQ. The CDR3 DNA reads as TGCGCCAGCAGCTTGGCCGGCAGGACCTACGAGCAGTACTTC. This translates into CASSLAGRTYEQYF.

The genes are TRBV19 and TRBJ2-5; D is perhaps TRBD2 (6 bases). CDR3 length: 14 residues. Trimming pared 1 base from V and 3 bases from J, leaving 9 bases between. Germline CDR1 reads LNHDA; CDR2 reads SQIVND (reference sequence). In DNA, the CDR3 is TGTGCCAGTAGTATAGCTGGGGGGAAAGAGACCCAGTACTTC. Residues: CASSIAGGKETQYF.

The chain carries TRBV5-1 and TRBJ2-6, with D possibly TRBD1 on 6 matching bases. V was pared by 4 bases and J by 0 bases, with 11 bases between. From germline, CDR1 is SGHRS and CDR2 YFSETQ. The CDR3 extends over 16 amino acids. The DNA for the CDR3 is TGCGCCAGCAGCGCCCGGACAGACTCTGGGGCCAACGTCCTGACTTTC. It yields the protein CASSARTDSGANVLTF.

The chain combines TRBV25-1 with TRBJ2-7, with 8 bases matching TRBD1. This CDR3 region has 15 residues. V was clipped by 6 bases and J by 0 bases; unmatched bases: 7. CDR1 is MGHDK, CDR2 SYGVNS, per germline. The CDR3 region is CASRGTGIFSYEQYF. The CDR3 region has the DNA TGTGCCAGCAGAGGGACAGGAATTTTCTCCTACGAGCAGTACTTC.

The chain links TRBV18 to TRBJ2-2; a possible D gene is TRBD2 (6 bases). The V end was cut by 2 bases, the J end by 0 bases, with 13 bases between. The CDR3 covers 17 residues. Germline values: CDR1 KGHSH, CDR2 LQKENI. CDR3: CASSPSLALPNTGELFF. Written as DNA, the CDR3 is TGTGCCAGCTCACCATCGCTAGCGCTACCGAACACCGGGGAGCTGTTTTTT.